These T cell receptor beta chains were read from a single sample in a study of radiation and T cells in renal cell carcinoma. Sequenced by immunoSEQ multiplex PCR; TCRdb stores in-frame clones only, minus some. The repertoire holds around 180,000 clones, with about 88% as singletons. The sequencing used blood, collected from a patient whose treatment included radiotherapy and nephrectomy. The receptor set was obtained from a woman between 45 and 65 years old with renal cell carcinoma. Each CDR3 is given with its conserved first and last residue. The D gene is left open where the match is weak. A clone size is listed for some rows: how often the clone was seen (once, few, many), or a class if it is expanded.

-	TRBV6-5	-	TRBJ2-7	TGTGCCAGCAGTTACTCGACTGACCTACACGAGCAGTACTTC	CASSYSTDLHEQYF
-	TRBV18	-	TRBJ2-2	TGTGCCAGCTCGCCCGTACGTAACACGAACACCGGGGAGCTGTTTTTT	CASSPVRNTNTGELFF
TRBD1	TRBV29-1	-	TRBJ2-7	TGCAGCGCGAGGACAGGGATAGACTACGAGCAGTACTTC	CSARTGIDYEQYF
-	TRBV5-1	-	TRBJ1-2	TGCGCCAGCAGCGCCGGATGGGGGGGCTATGGCTACACCTTC	CASSAGWGGYGYTF
-	TRBV7-2	-	TRBJ2-7	TGTGCCAGCAGCTTAGGTGTTAGTGAGCAGTACTTC	CASSLGVSEQYF
-	TRBV4-3	-	TRBJ2-5	TGCGCCAGCAGCCAGAATTACAGGGACCAAGAGACCCAGTACTTC	CASSQNYRDQETQYF
TRBD1	TRBV19	-	TRBJ1-4	TGTGCCAGTAGTTTGGCAGGGGGCGAAAAACTGTTTTTT	CASSLAGGEKLFF
TRBD1	TRBV7-3	-	TRBJ1-4	TGTGCCAGCAGCTTCAAACAGGGGGGTGAAAAACTGTTTTTT	CASSFKQGGEKLFF
-	TRBV6-1	-	TRBJ1-6	TGTGCCAGCAGTGAAAGGGGAGTTAATTCACCCCTCCACTTT	CASSERGVNSPLHF
-	TRBV5-1	-	TRBJ2-3	TGCGCCAGCAGCTTTCCGGACACTCGCACAGATACGCAGTATTTT	CASSFPDTRTDTQYF
-	TRBV7-2	-	TRBJ2-7	TGTGCCAGCAGCTTAGTAGGGGAGCAGTACTTC	CASSLVGEQYF
TRBD2	TRBV7-2	-	TRBJ2-7	TGTGCCAGCAGCCGGACTAGCGGGGTCTACGAGCAGTACTTC	CASSRTSGVYEQYF
TRBD1	TRBV30	once	TRBJ1-2	TGTGCCCGTGGGGGGACAGAGAACTATGGCTACACCTTC	CARGGTENYGYTF
TRBD1	TRBV11-1	-	TRBJ2-1	TGTGCCAGCAGCAGAGGATCCACAGGGGGCGCATACAATGAGCAGTTCTTC	CASSRGSTGGAYNEQFF
-	TRBV5-4	-	TRBJ1-1	TGTGCCAGCAGCTTGGCTGGGACGGGGAACACTGAAGCTTTCTTT	CASSLAGTGNTEAFF
TRBD1	TRBV6-6	-	TRBJ1-4	TGTGCCAGCGGCATTCGGGACAGAGGGAATGAAAAACTGTTTTTT	CASGIRDRGNEKLFF
-	TRBV2	-	TRBJ1-3	TGTGCCAGCAGCAAAGGTTATATGGACGGAAACACCGTATATTTT	CASSKGYMDGNTVYF
-	TRBV9	-	TRBJ2-3	TGTGCCAGCAGCCCTCGACTGCTACCCACAGATACGCAGTATTTT	CASSPRLLPTDTQYF
-	TRBV19	-	TRBJ2-2	TGTGCCAGTAGAGGCGAAGCGAACACCGGGGAGCTGTTTTTT	CASRGEANTGELFF
-	TRBV7-2	few	TRBJ1-2	TGTGCCAGCAGCTTAGCAGGGAACTATGGCTACACCTTC	CASSLAGNYGYTF
-	TRBV5-4	-	TRBJ1-1	TGTGCCAGCAGCTTTGAGGGACCCCGGGGCACTGAAGCTTTCTTT	CASSFEGPRGTEAFF
-	TRBV29-1	-	TRBJ2-4	TGCAGCGCCTTTCTGACGGGGTCCAAAAACATTCAGTACTTC	CSAFLTGSKNIQYF